The clone carrying this T cell receptor (beta chain) was observed a handful of times. Each CDR3 protein is one row after TCRdb ran MiXCR on the reads. The table lists some 280,000 distinct CDR3 sequences, approximately 14% of them singletons, with around 8.1% in the top ten. These data are taken from a study of T cell repertoires in cytomegalovirus infection. This CDR3 is 17 amino acids long. The V end lost 0 bases, the J end lost 5 bases, and 18 bases lay between the germline ends. The germline V gene has CDR1 LNHNV and CDR2 YYDKDF (reference sequence). Sequenced: PBMCs. The rearrangement uses TRBV15 and TRBJ2-3, with a possible D match to TRBD1 (6 bases). This receptor was obtained from a human donor in good health (CMV status not recorded). Some clones in this sample may be carry-over from other donors' samples. Here the CDR3 reads CATSRDLLGGVGDTQYF. The CDR3 DNA reads TGTGCCACCAGCAGAGACCTCCTAGGGGGAGTTGGAGATACGCAGTATTTT.